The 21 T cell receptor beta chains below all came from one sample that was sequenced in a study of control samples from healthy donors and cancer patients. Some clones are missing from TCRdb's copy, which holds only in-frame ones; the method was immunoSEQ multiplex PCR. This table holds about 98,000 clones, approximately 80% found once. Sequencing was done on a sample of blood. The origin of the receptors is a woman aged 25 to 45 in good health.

CDR3 residues: CASSLVNPTSYNEQFF. The DNA for the CDR3 is TGTGCCAGCAGCTTGGTAAACCCCACATCCTACAATGAGCAGTTCTTC. The chain couples TRBV5-5 to TRBJ2-1; D is undetermined. Germline assignment: CDR1 SGHKS and CDR2 YYEKEE (reference sequence). The CDR3 consists of 16 residues. V lost 0 bases, J lost 1 base, and 11 bases lay in between. The full variable domain, completed using reference TRBV5-5 and TRBJ2-1, is DAGVTQSPTHLIKTRGQQVTLRCSPISGHKSVSWYQQVLGQGPQFIFQYYEKEERGRGNFPDRFSARQFPNYSSELNVNALLLGDSALYLCASSLVNPTSYNEQFFGPGTRLTVL.

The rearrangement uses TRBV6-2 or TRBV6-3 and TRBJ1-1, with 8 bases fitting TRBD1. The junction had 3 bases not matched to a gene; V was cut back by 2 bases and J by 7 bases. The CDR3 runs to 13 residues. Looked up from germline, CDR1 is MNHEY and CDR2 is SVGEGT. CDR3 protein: CASSYRTGSEAFF. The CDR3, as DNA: TGTGCCAGCAGTTACCGGACAGGGAGTGAAGCTTTCTTT.

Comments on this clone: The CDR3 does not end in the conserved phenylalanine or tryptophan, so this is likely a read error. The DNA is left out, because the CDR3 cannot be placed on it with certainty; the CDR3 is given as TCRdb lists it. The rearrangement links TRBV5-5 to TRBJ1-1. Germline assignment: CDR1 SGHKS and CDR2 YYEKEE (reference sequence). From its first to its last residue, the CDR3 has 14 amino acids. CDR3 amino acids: CASSGRGGALPEGL.

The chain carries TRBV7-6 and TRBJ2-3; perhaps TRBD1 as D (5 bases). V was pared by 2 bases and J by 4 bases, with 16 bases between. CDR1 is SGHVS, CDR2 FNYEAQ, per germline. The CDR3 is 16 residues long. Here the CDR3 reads CASSLRSGQGADTQYF. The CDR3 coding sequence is TGTGCCAGCAGCTTAAGGTCCGGCCAGGGCGCAGATACGCAGTATTTT.

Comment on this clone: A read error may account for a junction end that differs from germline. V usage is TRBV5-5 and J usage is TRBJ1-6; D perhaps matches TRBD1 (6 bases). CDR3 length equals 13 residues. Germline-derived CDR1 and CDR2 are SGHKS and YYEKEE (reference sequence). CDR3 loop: CASTLEDSFSLHF. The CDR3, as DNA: TGTGCCAGCACCTTGGAGGACAGTTTTTCCCTCCACTTT. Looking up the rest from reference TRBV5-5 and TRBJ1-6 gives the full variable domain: DAGVTQSPTHLIKTRGQQVTLRCSPISGHKSVSWYQQVLGQGPQFIFQYYEKEERGRGNFPDRFSARQFPNYSSELNVNALLLGDSALYLCASTLEDSFSLHFGNGTRLTVT.

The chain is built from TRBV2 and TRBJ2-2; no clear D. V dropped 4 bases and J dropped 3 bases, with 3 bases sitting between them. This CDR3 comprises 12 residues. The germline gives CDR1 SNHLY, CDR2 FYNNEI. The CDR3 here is CASSADTGELFF. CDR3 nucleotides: TGTGCCAGCAGTGCCGACACCGGGGAGCTGTTTTTT.

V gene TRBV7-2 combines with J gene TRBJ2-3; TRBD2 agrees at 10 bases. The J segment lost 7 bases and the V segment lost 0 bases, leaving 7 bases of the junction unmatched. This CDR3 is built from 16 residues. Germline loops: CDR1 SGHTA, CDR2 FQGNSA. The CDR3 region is CASSLAERGGLNTQYF. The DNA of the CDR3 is TGTGCCAGCAGCTTAGCGGAGCGGGGGGGCTTAAATACGCAGTATTTT.

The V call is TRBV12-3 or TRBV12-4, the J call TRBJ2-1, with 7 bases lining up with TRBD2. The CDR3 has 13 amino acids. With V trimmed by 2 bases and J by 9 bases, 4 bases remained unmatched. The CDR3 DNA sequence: TGTGCCAGCAGTTTAAAGACTAGCAGTGAGCAGTTCTTC. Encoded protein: CASSLKTSSEQFF.

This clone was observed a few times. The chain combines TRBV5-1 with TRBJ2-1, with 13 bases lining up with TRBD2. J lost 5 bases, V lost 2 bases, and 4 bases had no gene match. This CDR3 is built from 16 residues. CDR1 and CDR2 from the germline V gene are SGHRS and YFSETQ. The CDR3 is CASSFTGTSGDNEQFF. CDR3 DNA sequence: TGCGCCAGCAGCTTCACAGGGACTAGCGGGGACAATGAGCAGTTCTTC. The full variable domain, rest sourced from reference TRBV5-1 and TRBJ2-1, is KAGVTQTPRYLIKTRGQQVTLSCSPISGHRSVSWYQQTPGQGLQFLFEYFSETQRNKGNFPGRFSGRQFSNSRSEMNVSTLELGDSALYLCASSFTGTSGDNEQFFGPGTRLTVL.

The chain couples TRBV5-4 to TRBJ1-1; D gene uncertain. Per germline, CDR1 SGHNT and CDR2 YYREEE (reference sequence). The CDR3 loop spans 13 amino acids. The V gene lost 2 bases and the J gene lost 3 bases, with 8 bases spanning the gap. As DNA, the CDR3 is TGTGCCAGCAGCTTTTTGAGGGACACTGAAGCTTTCTTT. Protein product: CASSFLRDTEAFF.

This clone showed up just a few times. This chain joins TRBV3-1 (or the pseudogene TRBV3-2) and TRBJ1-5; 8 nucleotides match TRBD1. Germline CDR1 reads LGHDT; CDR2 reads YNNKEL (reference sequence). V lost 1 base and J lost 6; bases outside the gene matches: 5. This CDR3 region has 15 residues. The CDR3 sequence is CASSQVQGASQPQHF. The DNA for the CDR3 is TGTGCCAGCAGCCAAGTCCAGGGGGCTAGTCAGCCCCAGCATTTT.

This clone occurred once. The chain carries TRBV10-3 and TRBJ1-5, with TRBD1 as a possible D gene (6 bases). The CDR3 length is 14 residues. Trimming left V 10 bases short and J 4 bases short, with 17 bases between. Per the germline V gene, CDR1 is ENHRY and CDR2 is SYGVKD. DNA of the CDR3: TGTGCCACTACAAAGGGACACGAAAATCAGCCCCAGCATTTT. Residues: CATTKGHENQPQHF.

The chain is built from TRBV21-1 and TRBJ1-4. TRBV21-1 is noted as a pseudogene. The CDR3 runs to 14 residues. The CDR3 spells CASSKAGVGEKLFF. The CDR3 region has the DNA TGTGCCAGCAGCAAAGCCGGGGTGGGGGAAAAACTGTTTTTT.

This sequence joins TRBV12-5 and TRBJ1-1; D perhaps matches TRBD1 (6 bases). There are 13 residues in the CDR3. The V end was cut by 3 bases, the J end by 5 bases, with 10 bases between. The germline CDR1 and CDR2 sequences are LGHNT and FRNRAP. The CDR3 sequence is CASGLGGNTEAFF. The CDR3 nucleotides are TGTGCTAGTGGTTTAGGGGGGAATACTGAAGCTTTCTTT.

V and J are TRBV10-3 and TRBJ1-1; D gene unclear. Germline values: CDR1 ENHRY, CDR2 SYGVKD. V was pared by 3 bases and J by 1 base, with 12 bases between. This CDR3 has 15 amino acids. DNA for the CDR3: TGTGCCATCAGTGAATTCAAATCATCGAACACTGAAGCTTTCTTT. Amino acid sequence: CAISEFKSSNTEAFF.

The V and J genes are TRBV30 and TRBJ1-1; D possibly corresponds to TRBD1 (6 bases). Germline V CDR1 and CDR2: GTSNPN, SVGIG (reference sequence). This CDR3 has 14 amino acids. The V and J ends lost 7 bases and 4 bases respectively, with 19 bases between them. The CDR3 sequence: CALILGGLRTEAFF. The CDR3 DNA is TGTGCCTTAATCCTAGGGGGATTGCGCACTGAAGCTTTCTTT.

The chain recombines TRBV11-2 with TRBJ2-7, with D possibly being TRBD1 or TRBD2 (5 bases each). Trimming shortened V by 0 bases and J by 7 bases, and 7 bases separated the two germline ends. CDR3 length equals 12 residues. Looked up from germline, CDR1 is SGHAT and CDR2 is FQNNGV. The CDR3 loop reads CASSLDWGEQYF. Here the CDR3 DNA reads TGTGCCAGCAGCTTAGATTGGGGGGAGCAGTACTTC.

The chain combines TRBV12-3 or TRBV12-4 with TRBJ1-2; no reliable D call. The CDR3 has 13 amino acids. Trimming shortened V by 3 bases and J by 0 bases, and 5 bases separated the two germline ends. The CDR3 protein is CASSFRANYGYTF. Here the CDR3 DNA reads TGTGCCAGCAGTTTTAGGGCTAACTATGGCTACACCTTC.

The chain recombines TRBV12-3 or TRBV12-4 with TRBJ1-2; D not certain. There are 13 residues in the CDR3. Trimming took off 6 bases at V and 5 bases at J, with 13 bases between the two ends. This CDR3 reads CASRPDGSYGYTF. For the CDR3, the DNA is TGTGCCAGCAGGCCGGACGGTAGTTATGGCTACACCTTC.

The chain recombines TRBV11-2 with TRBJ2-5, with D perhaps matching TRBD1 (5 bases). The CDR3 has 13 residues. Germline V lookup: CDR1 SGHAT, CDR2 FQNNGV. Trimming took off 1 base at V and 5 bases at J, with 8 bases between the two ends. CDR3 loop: CASSLGGLETQYF. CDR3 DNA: TGTGCCAGCAGCTTAGGGGGCTTGGAGACCCAGTACTTC.

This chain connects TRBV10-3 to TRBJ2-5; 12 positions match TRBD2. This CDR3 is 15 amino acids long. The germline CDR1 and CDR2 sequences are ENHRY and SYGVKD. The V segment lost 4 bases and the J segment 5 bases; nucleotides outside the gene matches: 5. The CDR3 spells CAISAPSGGVETQYF. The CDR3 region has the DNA TGTGCCATCAGTGCACCTAGCGGGGGGGTCGAGACCCAGTACTTC.